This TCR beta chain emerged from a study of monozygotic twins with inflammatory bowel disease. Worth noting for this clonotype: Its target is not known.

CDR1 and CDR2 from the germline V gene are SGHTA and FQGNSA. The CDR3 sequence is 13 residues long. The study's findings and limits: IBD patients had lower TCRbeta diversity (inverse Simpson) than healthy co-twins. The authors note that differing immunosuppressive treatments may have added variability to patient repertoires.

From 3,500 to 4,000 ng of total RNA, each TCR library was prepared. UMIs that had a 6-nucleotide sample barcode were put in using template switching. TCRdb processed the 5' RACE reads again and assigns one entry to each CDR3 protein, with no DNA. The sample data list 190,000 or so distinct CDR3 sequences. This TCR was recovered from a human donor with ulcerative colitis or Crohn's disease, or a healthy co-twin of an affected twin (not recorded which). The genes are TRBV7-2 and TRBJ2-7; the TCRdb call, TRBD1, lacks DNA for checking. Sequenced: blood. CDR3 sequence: CATSLNRDYEQYF.